This T cell receptor (beta chain) originates from a study of OX40 agonist ivuxolimab in advanced cancers. About the research overall: Ivuxolimab was administered intravenously to patients at 0.01 to 10 mg/kg every 2 weeks. Study-wide points: There were also nonresponders showing low normalized T-cell clonal expansion. Relative to CD4+ cells, CD8+ T cells on average had more expanded clones.

Generated by immunoSEQ multiplex PCR, the TCRdb table keeps only in-frame clones and is missing some. Among 40,000 to 45,000 clones, approximately 80% were seen once, and the ten largest hold 6% to 7%. Researchers took blood at baseline, on cycle 4 day 1, and on cycle 7 day 1. As concerns this clone: Its specificity is not known.

The CDR3 contains 14 residues. Germline V gene lookup returns CDR1 LGHNA and CDR2 YSLEER. V shed 0 bases and J shed 10 bases, with 15 bases lying between them. The V and J genes are TRBV4-3 and TRBJ1-2, with a possible D match to TRBD1 (5 bases). Sequencing used CD4+ or CD8+ T cells sorted from blood, obtained in a trial of the OX40 agonist ivuxolimab. The clonotype was recovered from an adult with an advanced solid tumor such as melanoma, head and neck, liver or kidney cancer. In nucleotides, the CDR3 is TGCGCCAGCAGCCAAGACGGGGCGGGAGTTGTCTACACCTTC. This gives the protein CASSQDGAGVVYTF.